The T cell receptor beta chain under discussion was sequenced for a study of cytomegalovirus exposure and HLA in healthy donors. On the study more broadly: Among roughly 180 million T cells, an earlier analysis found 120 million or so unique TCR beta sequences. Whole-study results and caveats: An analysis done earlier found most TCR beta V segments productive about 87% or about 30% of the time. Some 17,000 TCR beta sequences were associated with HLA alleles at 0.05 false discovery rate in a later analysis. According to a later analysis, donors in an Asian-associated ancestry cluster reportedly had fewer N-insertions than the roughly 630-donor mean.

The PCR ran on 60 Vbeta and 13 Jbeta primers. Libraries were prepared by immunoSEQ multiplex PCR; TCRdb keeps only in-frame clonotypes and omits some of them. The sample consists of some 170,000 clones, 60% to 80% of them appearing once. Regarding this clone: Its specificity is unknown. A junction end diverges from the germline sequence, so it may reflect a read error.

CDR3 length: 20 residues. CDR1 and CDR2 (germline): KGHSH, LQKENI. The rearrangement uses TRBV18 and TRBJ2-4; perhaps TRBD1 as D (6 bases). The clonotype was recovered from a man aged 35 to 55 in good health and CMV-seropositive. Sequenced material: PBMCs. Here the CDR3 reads CASSPPITGTGLARENSQYF. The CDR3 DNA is TGTGCCAGCTCACCGCCTATTACAGGGACGGGGTTAGCGAGGGAAAACAGTCAGTACTTC.